The 10 T cell receptor beta chains in this list originate from one sample, sequenced in a study of beta chain features in type 1 diabetes (dated 2018 in TCRdb). The antigens these receptors bind are not known. Results the study describes overall, beyond this receptor: Type 1 diabetes patients showed a moderate but significant shortening of TCRB CDR3 length in all four CD4+ subsets.

Receptors were amplified or captured by the immunoSEQ multiplex PCR assay. The entire isolated RNA was reverse transcribed using the High Capacity cDNA Reverse Transcription Kit, and thus expressed TCRB transcripts were sequenced. This immuneACCESS table, as held by TCRdb, lists in-frame sequences with V and J called but not all clones. Of the missing ones, under half trace to an unresolved V gene in checked studies; the others have no known cause. This sample lists 300,000 to 350,000 clones; about 14% were detected once. The top ten clones comprise approximately 0.016% of the sample. Sequenced material: naive CD4+ T cells from blood. The meaning of the sample's cell subset or site label: true naive CD4+ T cells. The receptor source for this set is a young woman with type 1 diabetes.

The J gene is TRBJ1-2, the V gene TRBV25-1; tentative D call: TRBD1 (5 bases). With 6 bases removed from V and 7 bases from J, the gap between germline ends came to 15 bases. Germline CDR1 MGHDK, CDR2 SYGVNS. The CDR3 totals 13 residues. CDR3 amino acids: CASRGGDRAGYTF. CDR3 DNA: TGTGCCAGCAGGGGAGGGGATCGCGCTGGCTACACCTTC.

In this sample, this clone turned up a few times. The rearrangement links TRBV5-1 to TRBJ2-1; 9 bases are shared with TRBD2. Germline V gene lookup returns CDR1 SGHRS and CDR2 YFSETQ. The V segment lost 0 bases and the J segment 8 bases; nucleotides outside the gene matches: 6. The CDR3 covers 15 residues. The CDR3 sequence is CASSLAGLAFDEQFF. CDR3 nucleotides: TGCGCCAGCAGCTTGGCAGGACTAGCGTTTGATGAGCAGTTCTTC.

This clone was detected a few times. The rearrangement uses TRBV20-1 and TRBJ1-5, with D uncertain. Trimming pared 0 bases from V and 9 bases from J, leaving 6 bases between. The CDR3 is 11 amino acids. Looked up from germline, CDR1 is DFQATT and CDR2 is SNEGSKA (reference sequence). The DNA for the CDR3 is TGCAGTGCTAGAGATCGGGGGCCCCAGCATTTT. Amino acid sequence: CSARDRGPQHF.

The V call is TRBV15, the J call TRBJ1-1; tentatively, D is TRBD1 (5 bases). The length of the CDR3 is 13 residues. In germline, CDR1 is LNHNV, CDR2 YYDKDF (reference sequence). The germline V and J ends were trimmed by 0 bases and 7 bases, with 9 bases remaining between them. The CDR3 sequence is CATSRDKGREAFF. In DNA form, the CDR3 reads TGTGCCACCAGCAGAGATAAGGGGCGTGAAGCTTTCTTT. Supplemented by reference TRBV15 and TRBJ1-1, the full variable domain reads DAMVIQNPRYQVTQFGKPVTLSCSQTLNHNVMYWYQQKSSQAPKLLFHYYDKDFNNEADTPDNFQSRRPNTSFCFLDIRSPGLGDTAMYLCATSRDKGREAFFGQGTRLTVV.

The chain employs TRBV7-9 and TRBJ2-7; a possible D gene is TRBD1 (7 bases). The V end lost 4 bases, the J end lost 1 base, and 17 bases lay between the germline ends. Germline V gene data show CDR1 as SEHNR and CDR2 as FQNEAQ (reference sequence). The CDR3 spans 16 residues. This chain's CDR3 is CASSSVQGTPSYEQYF. The CDR3 DNA follows: TGTGCCAGCAGCTCGGTACAGGGGACTCCATCCTACGAGCAGTACTTC.

The rearrangement links TRBV11-2 to TRBJ2-3, with 11 bases aligning to TRBD2. The CDR3 has 17 amino acids. V gave up 6 bases and J gave up 4 bases; unmatched junction bases: 12. CDR1 SGHAT and CDR2 FQNNGV come from the germline V gene. CDR3 loop: CASRPPLAGVRADTQYF. The CDR3 DNA sequence: TGTGCCAGCAGACCCCCACTAGCGGGAGTGAGGGCAGATACGCAGTATTTT.

The chain is built from TRBV19 and TRBJ2-3; maybe TRBD1 (6 bases). In germline, CDR1 is LNHDA, CDR2 SQIVND (reference sequence). V was trimmed by 7 bases and J by 6 bases, leaving 11 bases between them. The CDR3 covers 12 residues. Here the CDR3 DNA reads TGTGCCAGTACCCCCGGACAGGATACGCAGTATTTT. Translated: CASTPGQDTQYF.

This clone was detected a few times. The rearrangement uses TRBV7-6 and TRBJ1-5, with 7 bases aligning to TRBD1. With 5 bases clipped from V and 4 bases from J, the junction kept 8 bases outside the gene matches. Germline CDR1 and CDR2: SGHVS and FNYEAQ. The CDR3 has 15 residues. The CDR3 sequence: CASSARQGRNQPQHF. The CDR3 nucleotides are TGTGCCAGCAGCGCCAGACAGGGCAGAAATCAGCCCCAGCATTTT.

The V gene is TRBV29-1, the J gene TRBJ1-1, with no clear D. V was shortened by 4 bases and J by 2 bases, with 11 bases between the two germline ends. The CDR3 runs 13 residues. Germline V gene lookup returns CDR1 SQVTM and CDR2 ANQGSEA. CDR3 DNA: TGCAGCGTTGCCCAGGTCCGAAACACTGAAGCTTTCTTT. It translates to CSVAQVRNTEAFF.

This chain uses TRBV11-2 with TRBJ2-3; 8 nucleotides agree with TRBD2. Germline V gene lookup returns CDR1 SGHAT and CDR2 FQNNGV. The V and J ends lost 4 bases and 6 bases, in that order; junction bases with no gene match: 12. This CDR3 contains 16 residues. CDR3 sequence: CASSSIGSSGHDTQYF. The CDR3 nucleotides are TGTGCCAGCAGCTCCATAGGATCTAGCGGGCACGATACGCAGTATTTT.